The count of the clone carrying this T cell receptor beta chain is one. TCRdb keeps only in-frame clones here, not all; method: immunoSEQ multiplex PCR. This table has 100,000 to 140,000 clones, about 80% appearing once. The source of the sample is a study of blood T cell repertoires in COVID-19. This clonotype was obtained from a man aged 70 or older with acute or convalescent COVID-19. The specimen sequenced was peripheral blood.

The CDR3 protein is CASALKDRGGTEAFF. CDR3 DNA sequence: TGTGCCAGCGCCCTCAAAGACAGGGGGGGCACTGAAGCTTTCTTT. The chain recombines TRBV5-4 with TRBJ1-1; TRBD1 matches at 9 bases. CDR3 length: 15 amino acids. After removal of 7 bases from V and 4 bases from J, the junction contained 11 bases not matched to a gene. The germline V gene has CDR1 SGHNT and CDR2 YYREEE (reference sequence).